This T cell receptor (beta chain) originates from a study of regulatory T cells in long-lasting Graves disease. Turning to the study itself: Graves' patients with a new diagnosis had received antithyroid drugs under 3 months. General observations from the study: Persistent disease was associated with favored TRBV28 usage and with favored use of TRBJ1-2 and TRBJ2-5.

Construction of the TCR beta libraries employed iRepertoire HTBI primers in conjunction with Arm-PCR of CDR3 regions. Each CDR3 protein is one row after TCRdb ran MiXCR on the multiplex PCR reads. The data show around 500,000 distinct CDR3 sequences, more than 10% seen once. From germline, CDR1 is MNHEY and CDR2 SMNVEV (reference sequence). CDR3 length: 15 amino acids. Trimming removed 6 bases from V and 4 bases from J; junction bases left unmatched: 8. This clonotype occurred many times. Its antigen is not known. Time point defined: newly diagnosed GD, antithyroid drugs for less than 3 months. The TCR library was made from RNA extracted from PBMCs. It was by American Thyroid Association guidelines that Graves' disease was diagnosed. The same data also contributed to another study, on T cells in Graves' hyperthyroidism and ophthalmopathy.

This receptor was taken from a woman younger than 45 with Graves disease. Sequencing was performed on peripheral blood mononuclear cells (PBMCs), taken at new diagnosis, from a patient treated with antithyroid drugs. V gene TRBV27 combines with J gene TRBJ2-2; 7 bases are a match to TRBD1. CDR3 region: CASSPDRAITGELFF. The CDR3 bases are TGTGCCAGCAGCCCTGACAGGGCAATCACCGGGGAGCTGTTTTTT.